These 30 T cell receptor beta chains were sequenced from one sample in a study of identifying expanded T cells in peripheral blood. The table came from immunoSEQ multiplex PCR; TCRdb's copy has only in-frame clones and leaves some out. The sample holds about 76,000 clones; roughly four fifths are singletons and the top ten take about 17%. The sequenced material came from blood. The source is a person between 18 and 75 years old in good health.

The rearrangement joins TRBV5-5 to TRBJ1-2; 9 bases align to TRBD1. The CDR3 length is 15 residues. Germline V CDR1 and CDR2: SGHKS, YYEKEE (reference sequence). After removal of 0 bases from V and 0 bases from J, the junction contained 0 bases not matched to a gene. This chain's CDR3 is CASSLGQGANYGYTF. Written as DNA, the CDR3 is TGTGCCAGCAGCTTGGGACAGGGGGCTAACTATGGCTACACCTTC. Full variable domain (rest looked up from reference TRBV5-5 and TRBJ1-2): DAGVTQSPTHLIKTRGQQVTLRCSPISGHKSVSWYQQVLGQGPQFIFQYYEKEERGRGNFPDRFSARQFPNYSSELNVNALLLGDSALYLCASSLGQGANYGYTFGSGTRLTVV.

V and J are TRBV4-2 and TRBJ1-2, with D possibly being TRBD1 (6 bases). The germline V gene encodes CDR1 LGHNA and CDR2 YNFKEQ. The CDR3 contains 16 residues. Deletions cut 3 bases from V and 0 bases from J, with 14 bases between. The CDR3 DNA follows: TGTGCCAGCAGCCAGGCGGGACAAACTTCTAACTATGGCTACACCTTC. It encodes CASSQAGQTSNYGYTF.

The genes are TRBV4-2 and TRBJ2-5; D is uncertain. The ends were cut back, 6 bases at V and 2 bases at J, with 16 bases in the middle. CDR3 length: 15 residues. Germline-derived CDR1 and CDR2 are LGHNA and YNFKEQ. This CDR3 reads CASSRWPGLQETQYF. Here the CDR3 DNA reads TGTGCCAGCAGTCGCTGGCCCGGTTTGCAAGAGACCCAGTACTTC.

The rearrangement links TRBV6-6 to TRBJ2-1, with TRBD1 identical over 10 bases. The V gene end was trimmed by 2 bases and the J gene end by 3 bases; junction bases not matched to a gene: 1. CDR3 length: 15 amino acids. The germline gives CDR1 MNHNY, CDR2 SVGAGI (reference sequence). CDR3 in amino acids: CASSYGTGVYNEQFF. CDR3 in DNA: TGTGCCAGCAGTTACGGGACAGGGGTCTACAATGAGCAGTTCTTC.

V gene TRBV28 combines with J gene TRBJ2-5; D possibly corresponds to TRBD1 (7 bases). Germline CDR1 reads MDHEN; CDR2 reads SYDVKM. This CDR3 comprises 14 residues. Trimming stripped 4 bases from V and 4 bases from J, with 13 bases between. DNA of the CDR3: TGTGCCAGCAGTTCGTCCAGGGGGGCAGAGACCCAGTACTTC. Translation gives CASSSSRGAETQYF. The full variable domain, rest sourced from reference TRBV28 and TRBJ2-5, is DVKVTQSSRYLVKRTGEKVFLECVQDMDHENMFWYRQDPGLGLRLIYFSYDVKMKEKGDIPEGYSVSREKKERFSLILESASTNQTSMYLCASSSSRGAETQYFGPGTRLLVL.

This clone was found once. The DNA for the CDR3 is TGTGCCAGCAGCTTTGCGACTAGCACAGATACGCAGTATTTT. It is translated as CASSFATSTDTQYF. The chain couples TRBV11-2 to TRBJ2-3; no reliable D call. Germline CDR1 SGHAT, CDR2 FQNNGV. V was cut by 3 bases and J by 0 bases, with 7 bases left in between. The CDR3 runs to 14 residues.

This chain uses TRBV4-1 with TRBJ2-3; possibly TRBD1 for D (6 bases). Deletions cut 0 bases from V and 4 bases from J, with 14 bases between. Germline V gene sequence: CDR1 MGHRA, CDR2 YSYEKL. The CDR3 totals 16 residues. In DNA form, the CDR3 reads TGCGCCAGCAGCCAAGATCCATGGGGGCAGCCAGATACGCAGTATTTT. Translated, it gives CASSQDPWGQPDTQYF.

The chain combines TRBV11-2 with TRBJ2-1; D is perhaps TRBD1 or TRBD2 (5 bases each). The germline V gene encodes CDR1 SGHAT and CDR2 FQNNGV. The germline V and J ends were trimmed by 5 bases and 14 bases, with 19 bases remaining between them. This CDR3 comprises 13 residues. The CDR3 protein is CASSKIDWDPKFF. The CDR3 DNA is TGTGCCAGCAGCAAAATTGACTGGGACCCCAAGTTCTTC. Full variable domain (remainder filled in from reference TRBV11-2 and TRBJ2-1): EAGVAQSPRYKIIEKRQSVAFWCNPISGHATLYWYQQILGQGPKLLIQFQNNGVVDDSQLPKDRFSAERLKGVDSTLKIQPAKLEDSAVYLCASSKIDWDPKFFGPGTRLTVL.

This chain connects TRBV29-1 to TRBJ1-2, with TRBD1 matching over 11 bases. V dropped 4 bases and J dropped 8; count of bases not matched to a gene: 15. The CDR3 sequence is 16 residues long. Germline CDR1 and CDR2: SQVTM and ANQGSEA. CDR3 nucleotides: TGCAGCGTTGGAACGGGACAGGGGGTCGGCTATAGAGGCTACACCTTC. It translates to CSVGTGQGVGYRGYTF.

The chain links TRBV27 to TRBJ2-1; 7 bases are a match to TRBD2. CDR1 is MNHEY, CDR2 SMNVEV, per germline (reference sequence). This CDR3 is 15 amino acids long. The V and J ends lost 6 bases and 4 bases, in that order; junction bases with no gene match: 9. The CDR3 sequence is CASSRSGRVYNEQFF. CDR3 in DNA: TGTGCCAGCAGCCGAAGTGGGAGGGTATACAATGAGCAGTTCTTC.

At least ten counts were recorded for this clone. The gene calls are TRBV6-5 and TRBJ2-7, with 7 bases that match TRBD2. The junction had 6 bases not matched to a gene; V was cut back by 3 bases and J by 1 base. Germline values: CDR1 MNHEY, CDR2 SVGAGI. The CDR3 has 15 amino acids. CDR3 DNA sequence: TGTGCCAGCAGTTATGGGGGGGAGGGATCCTACGAGCAGTACTTC. Amino acids: CASSYGGEGSYEQYF.

This chain links TRBV2 with TRBJ2-7; 7 nucleotides line up with TRBD1. Germline V gene lookup returns CDR1 SNHLY and CDR2 FYNNEI. Unmatched junction bases numbered 6, after V lost 6 bases and J lost 1 base. The CDR3 is 14 residues long. In DNA, the CDR3 is TGTGCCAGCAGGGGCCCAGGGGGATCCTACGAGCAGTACTTC. It codes for CASRGPGGSYEQYF.

The J gene is TRBJ2-3, the V gene TRBV7-3; 13 bases agree with TRBD2. This CDR3 region has 17 residues. J gave up 4 bases and V 4 bases, and 8 bases lay outside the gene matches. The germline CDR1 and CDR2 sequences are SGHTA and FQGTGA. CDR3 sequence reads: CASSWTLAGGRPDTQYF. Written as DNA, the CDR3 is TGTGCCAGCAGCTGGACACTAGCGGGAGGGCGTCCAGATACGCAGTATTTT.

J is TRBJ2-5 and V is TRBV4-2; tentatively, D is TRBD1 (6 bases). CDR3 length equals 16 residues. The V and J ends lost 0 bases and 3 bases respectively, with 14 bases between them. From germline, CDR1 is LGHNA and CDR2 YNFKEQ. The CDR3, as DNA: TGTGCCAGCAGCCAAGATTACTTAGGGGGTGAAGAGACCCAGTACTTC. Translation: CASSQDYLGGEETQYF.

J is TRBJ2-7 and V is TRBV6-5, with D unclear. Germline CDR1 is MNHEY and CDR2 is SVGAGI. The CDR3 runs 12 residues. V dropped 8 bases and J dropped 2 bases, with 10 bases sitting between them. This chain's CDR3 is CASCDRPYEQYF. Here the CDR3 DNA reads TGTGCCAGCTGCGATCGGCCCTACGAGCAGTACTTC.

The V gene is TRBV5-8, the J gene TRBJ2-5; no firm D call. Trimming took 7 bases from V and 5 from J, leaving 12 bases between them. CDR3 length: 12 amino acids. The germline V gene encodes CDR1 SGHTS and CDR2 YDEGEE. This chain's CDR3 is CASAKTWETQYF. In DNA, the CDR3 is TGTGCCAGCGCCAAGACCTGGGAGACCCAGTACTTC.

The rearrangement joins TRBV7-3 to TRBJ1-2; TRBD1 is a possible D gene (6 bases). Germline CDR1 is SGHTA and CDR2 is FQGTGA. Trimming pared 2 bases from V and 8 bases from J, leaving 12 bases between. The CDR3 consists of 13 residues. This CDR3 is CASSLSRGEGYTF. CDR3 bases: TGTGCCAGCAGCTTATCCAGGGGAGAGGGCTACACCTTC.

A word on this clone: At the DNA level, this CDR3 is encoded by other sequences in the same sample as well. This chain links TRBV4-1 with TRBJ1-5, with D maybe TRBD1 (6 bases). The germline V and J ends were trimmed by 0 bases and 7 bases, with 13 bases remaining between them. Germline values: CDR1 MGHRA, CDR2 YSYEKL. This CDR3 region has 15 residues. CDR3 residues: CASSQDGAGGQPQHF. The CDR3 DNA reads as TGCGCCAGCAGCCAAGATGGGGCCGGGGGCCAGCCCCAGCATTTT.

The chain joins TRBV2 to TRBJ1-1; TRBD1 matches at 8 bases. This CDR3 spans 14 amino acids. V lost 6 bases to trimming and J lost 5 bases; unmatched junction nucleotides: 8. Germline CDR1 SNHLY, CDR2 FYNNEI. Written as DNA, the CDR3 is TGTGCCAGCAGAGGACAGGGTGAGTGGACTGAAGCTTTCTTT. Translating gives CASRGQGEWTEAFF.

J is TRBJ2-2 and V is TRBV10-3; TRBD1 agrees at 8 bases. The J segment lost 2 bases and the V segment lost 4 bases, leaving 9 bases of the junction unmatched. The CDR3 contains 17 residues. Germline V gene sequence: CDR1 ENHRY, CDR2 SYGVKD. Here the CDR3 DNA reads TGTGCCATCAGTGGCGGGCAGGGGGCCCGCAACACCGGGGAGCTGTTTTTT. The encoded protein is CAISGGQGARNTGELFF.

J is TRBJ1-2 and V is TRBV7-2; TRBD1 matches 9 bases. CDR3 size: 15 residues. The trim removed 1 base at V and 7 bases at J, leaving 7 bases unmatched. Germline CDR1 SGHTA, CDR2 FQGNSA. The CDR3 loop reads CASSLELQGAFGYTF. The CDR3 nucleotides read TGTGCCAGCAGCTTAGAGTTACAGGGGGCCTTTGGCTACACCTTC.

This chain links TRBV6-1 with TRBJ2-4; D is unclear. The CDR3 runs to 14 residues. Germline V gene data show CDR1 as MNHNS and CDR2 as SASEGT. Between the trimmed V and J ends, which lost 6 bases and 0 bases, there was a span of 9 bases. In DNA form, the CDR3 reads TGTGCCAGCAGCTCATGGGTAGCCAAAAACATTCAGTACTTC. This gives the protein CASSSWVAKNIQYF.

This clone was seen more than once but under ten times. This rearrangement joins TRBV7-2 to TRBJ2-2; possibly TRBD1 for D (5 bases). This CDR3 is 14 amino acids long. Germline values: CDR1 SGHTA, CDR2 FQGNSA. The V and J ends lost 5 bases and 2 bases respectively, with 9 bases between them. The CDR3 loop is CASSRQSNTGELFF. CDR3 nucleotide sequence: TGTGCCAGCAGCCGACAGAGCAACACCGGGGAGCTGTTTTTT.

The J gene is TRBJ2-7, the V gene TRBV18; TRBD2 agrees at 13 bases. The CDR3 spans 17 residues. After removal of 2 bases from V and 6 bases from J, the junction contained 10 bases not matched to a gene. The germline V gene has CDR1 KGHSH and CDR2 LQKENI. Written as DNA, the CDR3 is TGTGCCAGCTCACCAGCCGGGACTAGCGGGACTCTGGGCGAGCAGTACTTC. Its protein product is CASSPAGTSGTLGEQYF.

The count of this clone is one. The CDR3 is CASSEQGVSYEQYF. In DNA, the CDR3 is TGTGCCAGCAGTGAACAGGGGGTATCTTACGAGCAGTACTTC. The rearrangement joins TRBV6-1 to TRBJ2-7; TRBD1 matches 7 bases. The length of the CDR3 is 14 residues. Germline V gene lookup returns CDR1 MNHNS and CDR2 SASEGT. With 2 bases clipped from V and 4 bases from J, the junction kept 5 bases outside the gene matches.

CDR3 sequence: CSGGTDTDTQYF. The CDR3 nucleotides are TGCAGCGGGGGGACAGACACAGATACGCAGTATTTT. J is TRBJ2-3 and V is TRBV29-1, with 7 bases that match TRBD1. In germline, CDR1 is SQVTM, CDR2 ANQGSEA. With 7 bases clipped from V and 2 bases from J, the junction kept 3 bases outside the gene matches. This CDR3 has 12 amino acids.

This chain links TRBV7-3 with TRBJ1-1, with D perhaps TRBD1 (5 bases). The CDR3 runs 14 residues. CDR1 and CDR2 from the germline V gene are SGHTA and FQGTGA. With 5 bases removed from V and 0 bases from J, the gap between germline ends came to 10 bases. The CDR3 bases are TGTGCCAGCAGCCCACAGGCCGTGAACACTGAAGCTTTCTTT. Translated, it gives CASSPQAVNTEAFF.

J is TRBJ2-7 and V is TRBV19; 8 bases agree with TRBD2. J gave up 3 bases and V 7 bases, and 8 bases lay outside the gene matches. Germline V lookup: CDR1 LNHDA, CDR2 SQIVND (reference sequence). The CDR3 extends over 14 amino acids. CDR3: CASNPGGAGYEQYF. The CDR3 DNA reads as TGTGCCAGTAACCCGGGGGGGGCTGGCTACGAGCAGTACTTC.

This clone came up many times. This chain connects TRBV4-3 to TRBJ2-4; D ambiguous. Germline CDR1 LGHNA, CDR2 YSLEER. V dropped 1 base and J dropped 2 bases, with 18 bases sitting between them. The CDR3 consists of 18 residues. Written as DNA, the CDR3 is TGCGCCAGCAGCCAAGGCCACGGTAGAGTTAAGACCAAAAACATTCAGTACTTC. This translates into CASSQGHGRVKTKNIQYF.

The rearrangement links TRBV5-5 to TRBJ2-7; D unclear. The CDR3 sequence is 12 residues long. Trimming removed 2 bases from V and 4 bases from J, with 7 bases in between. Germline loops: CDR1 SGHKS, CDR2 YYEKEE (reference sequence). CDR3 in amino acids: CASSLLEYEQYF. Here the CDR3 DNA reads TGTGCCAGCAGCTTACTGGAGTACGAGCAGTACTTC. The full variable domain, completed using reference TRBV5-5 and TRBJ2-7, is DAGVTQSPTHLIKTRGQQVTLRCSPISGHKSVSWYQQVLGQGPQFIFQYYEKEERGRGNFPDRFSARQFPNYSSELNVNALLLGDSALYLCASSLLEYEQYFGPGTRLTVT.